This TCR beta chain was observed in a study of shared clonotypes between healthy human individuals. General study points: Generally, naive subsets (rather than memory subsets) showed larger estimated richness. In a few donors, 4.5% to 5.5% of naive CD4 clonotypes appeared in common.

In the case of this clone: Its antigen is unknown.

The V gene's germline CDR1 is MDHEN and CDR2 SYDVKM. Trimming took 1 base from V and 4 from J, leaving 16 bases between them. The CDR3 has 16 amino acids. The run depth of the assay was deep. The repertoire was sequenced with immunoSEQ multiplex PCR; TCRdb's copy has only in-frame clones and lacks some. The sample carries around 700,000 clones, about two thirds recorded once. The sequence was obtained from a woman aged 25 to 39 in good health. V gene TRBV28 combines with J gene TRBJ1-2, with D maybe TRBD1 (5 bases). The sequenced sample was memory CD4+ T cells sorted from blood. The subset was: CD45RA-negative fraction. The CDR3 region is CASSLLVGDGPYGYTF. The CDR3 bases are TGTGCCAGCAGTTTATTGGTGGGGGACGGGCCCTATGGCTACACCTTC.